What follows are 18 T cell receptor beta chains derived from one specimen sequenced in a study of cytomegalovirus exposure and HLA in healthy donors. The PCR used 60 Vbeta and 13 Jbeta primers. The repertoire was sequenced with immunoSEQ multiplex PCR; TCRdb's copy has only in-frame clones and lacks some. The sample records about 110,000 clones, roughly 70% being singletons. Sequencing was carried out using PBMCs. The receptors shown here come from a young man in good health and CMV-seropositive.

The chain is built from TRBV9 and TRBJ2-2; 11 positions match TRBD1. This CDR3 comprises 17 residues. Germline loops: CDR1 SGDLS, CDR2 YYNGEE. V was pared by 0 bases and J by 6 bases, with 7 bases of the junction left unmatched. Here the CDR3 DNA reads TGTGCCAGCAGCGTAGTAGGACAGGGGGCGCGAGCCGGGGAGCTGTTTTTT. This codes for CASSVVGQGARAGELFF.

J is TRBJ1-2 and V is TRBV5-1; TRBD1 aligns across 12 bases. This CDR3 region has 17 residues. V lost 1 base to trimming and J lost 2 bases; unmatched junction nucleotides: 6. Looked up from germline, CDR1 is SGHRS and CDR2 is YFSETQ. The CDR3 protein is CASSLSGQGASNYGYTF. CDR3 DNA sequence: TGCGCCAGCAGCTTGTCGGGACAGGGGGCTTCCAACTATGGCTACACCTTC. The complete variable domain, with remaining parts taken from reference TRBV5-1 and TRBJ1-2, reads KAGVTQTPRYLIKTRGQQVTLSCSPISGHRSVSWYQQTPGQGLQFLFEYFSETQRNKGNFPGRFSGRQFSNSRSEMNVSTLELGDSALYLCASSLSGQGASNYGYTFGSGTRLTVV.

The V gene is TRBV10-3, the J gene TRBJ2-7, with 9 bases that match TRBD1. The V and J ends lost 5 bases and 5 bases, in that order; junction bases with no gene match: 10. The length of the CDR3 is 15 residues. Germline V CDR1 and CDR2: ENHRY, SYGVKD. CDR3 sequence reads: CAISPSGDRVNEQYV. The CDR3 DNA is TGTGCCATCAGTCCCAGCGGGGACAGGGTAAACGAGCAGTACGTC.

The chain combines TRBV30 with TRBJ1-5, with a weak D call TRBD1 (6 bases). CDR1 and CDR2 (germline): GTSNPN, SVGIG (reference sequence). V was clipped by 0 bases and J by 3 bases, with 12 bases between them. The CDR3 covers 15 residues. The chain's CDR3 is CAWSVGGPDNQPQHF. For the CDR3, the DNA is TGTGCCTGGAGTGTAGGGGGTCCCGACAATCAGCCCCAGCATTTT.

The chain has TRBV27 and TRBJ1-2, with 9 bases matching TRBD1. This CDR3 spans 13 amino acids. CDR1 MNHEY and CDR2 SMNVEV come from the germline V gene (reference sequence). With V trimmed by 6 bases and J by 4 bases, 3 bases remained unmatched. DNA for the CDR3: TGTGCCAGCAGCTGGGGACAGGGCTATGGCTACACCTTC. The encoded protein is CASSWGQGYGYTF.

V is TRBV5-4 and J is TRBJ2-3; TRBD2 aligns across 10 bases. Looked up from germline, CDR1 is SGHNT and CDR2 is YYREEE (reference sequence). The CDR3 contains 16 residues. J gave up 0 bases and V 5 bases, and 6 bases lay outside the gene matches. The CDR3 spells CASSGAGGWSTDTQYF. As DNA, the CDR3 is TGTGCCAGCAGTGGAGCGGGAGGGTGGAGCACAGATACGCAGTATTTT.

The V call is TRBV6-5, the J call TRBJ1-2; TRBD1 might be the D (5 bases). The CDR3 runs to 14 residues. The V and J ends lost 5 bases and 3 bases respectively, with 13 bases between them. CDR1 and CDR2 from the germline V gene are MNHEY and SVGAGI. As DNA, the CDR3 is TGTGCCAGCAGTCCCGGGACTTCTTACTATGGCTACACCTTC. This gives the protein CASSPGTSYYGYTF.

The chain recombines TRBV7-8 with TRBJ2-7; no firm D call. V was clipped by 6 bases and J by 0 bases, with 6 bases between them. CDR1 is SGHVS and CDR2 is FQNEAQ in the germline V gene. This CDR3 spans 12 amino acids. CDR3 nucleotide sequence: TGTGCCAGCAGAACAGCCTCCTACGAGCAGTACTTC. This sequence encodes CASRTASYEQYF. The whole variable domain, filled in from reference TRBV7-8 and TRBJ2-7, reads GAGVSQSPRYKVAKRGQDVALRCDPISGHVSLFWYQQALGQGPEFLTYFQNEAQLDKSGLPSDRFFAERPEGSVSTLKIQRTQQEDSAVYLCASRTASYEQYFGPGTRLTVT.

The genes are TRBV4-1 and TRBJ1-6; D is unclear. CDR1 and CDR2 (germline): MGHRA, YSYEKL. CDR3 length equals 17 residues. V was cut by 1 base and J by 4 bases, with 14 bases left in between. CDR3 DNA sequence: TGCGCCAGCAGCCAAGCTAAGCAGGAGGAGTATAATTCACCCCTCCACTTT. Translation: CASSQAKQEEYNSPLHF.

Concerning this clone: Other DNA variants within this sample encode the same CDR3. The rearrangement joins TRBV5-1 to TRBJ1-1, with D possibly being TRBD1 (5 bases). The length of the CDR3 is 13 residues. Per the germline V gene, CDR1 is SGHRS and CDR2 is YFSETQ. V gave up 4 bases and J gave up 1 base, with 8 bases separating them. In DNA, the CDR3 is TGCGCCAGCAGCCGGGGGGGGAACACTGAAGCTTTCTTT. As protein: CASSRGGNTEAFF.

The V gene is TRBV4-1, the J gene TRBJ1-1; D is perhaps TRBD1 (5 bases). This CDR3 comprises 15 residues. Germline V gene data show CDR1 as MGHRA and CDR2 as YSYEKL. Trimming cost V 1 base and J 2 bases, with 11 bases left between them. CDR3 region: CASSQVQGSNTEAFF. Written as DNA, the CDR3 is TGCGCCAGCAGCCAAGTTCAGGGATCAAACACTGAAGCTTTCTTT.

The chain carries TRBV7-9 and TRBJ2-3, with D possibly TRBD2 on 6 matching bases. There are 15 residues in the CDR3. The V gene lost 2 bases and the J gene lost 0 bases, with 9 bases spanning the gap. Germline CDR1 and CDR2: SEHNR and FQNEAQ (reference sequence). CDR3 coding DNA: TGTGCCAGCAGCTTACACGGGAGTAGCACAGATACGCAGTATTTT. Its translation is CASSLHGSSTDTQYF.

V gene TRBV27 combines with J gene TRBJ1-6, with D perhaps matching TRBD1 (5 bases). Trimming took off 3 bases at V and 7 bases at J, with 13 bases between the two ends. This CDR3 spans 15 amino acids. Per the germline V gene, CDR1 is MNHEY and CDR2 is SMNVEV (reference sequence). The DNA of the CDR3 is TGTGCCAGCAGTTTTTTCCAGGGTAACAATTCACCCCTCCACTTT. It yields the protein CASSFFQGNNSPLHF.

The CDR3 reads CASSSPHSGGGTDTQYF. The CDR3 bases are TGTGCCAGCAGTTCTCCTCATAGCGGAGGCGGTACAGATACGCAGTATTTT. V is TRBV28 and J is TRBJ2-3; the D gene is possibly TRBD2 (6 bases). Trimming took 4 bases from V and 3 from J, leaving 20 bases between them. CDR1 is MDHEN, CDR2 SYDVKM, per germline. The CDR3 has 17 amino acids.

The J gene is TRBJ2-7, the V gene TRBV19, with no clear D. Germline V gives CDR1 LNHDA, CDR2 SQIVND (reference sequence). The CDR3 runs 12 residues. Trimming stripped 5 bases from V and 2 bases from J, with 7 bases between. CDR3 nucleotides: TGTGCCAGTAGTGGCCTCGCCTACGAGCAGTACTTC. The encoded protein is CASSGLAYEQYF.

This clone has more than one count but fewer than ten. The genes are TRBV13 and TRBJ1-1; D not resolved. The germline V gene encodes CDR1 PRHDT and CDR2 FYEKMQ (reference sequence). Trimming cost V 5 bases and J 0 bases, with 13 bases left between them. The CDR3 is made up of 15 amino acids. The CDR3 nucleotides read TGTGCCAGCAGCCCGTGGAGGAGCTTGAACACTGAAGCTTTCTTT. Its translation: CASSPWRSLNTEAFF.

The J gene is TRBJ2-3, the V gene TRBV7-8, with D uncertain. The CDR3 extends over 17 amino acids. Germline CDR1 reads SGHVS; CDR2 reads FQNEAQ. V lost 0 bases, J lost 0 bases, and 13 bases lay in between. CDR3 sequence reads: CASSLAIRQTSTDTQYF. CDR3 nucleotides: TGTGCCAGCAGCTTAGCAATCAGACAAACAAGCACAGATACGCAGTATTTT.

This clone was counted a few times. CDR3: CASSPGQGILDEQFF. For the CDR3, the DNA is TGTGCCAGCAGCCCGGGACAGGGGATTCTAGATGAGCAGTTCTTC. V usage is TRBV7-9 and J usage is TRBJ2-1, with 10 bases that match TRBD1. Germline assignment: CDR1 SEHNR and CDR2 FQNEAQ (reference sequence). The length of the CDR3 is 15 residues. After removal of 5 bases from V and 8 bases from J, the junction contained 9 bases not matched to a gene.